Following are 7 T cell receptor beta chains from one sample sequenced in a study of OX40 agonist ivuxolimab in advanced cancers. Data came from immunoSEQ multiplex PCR; TCRdb stores just in-frame clones and leaves some out. The sample contains roughly 48,000 clones, around 85% of which appear only once. The sample consisted of CD4+ or CD8+ T cells sorted from blood, taken in a trial of the OX40 agonist ivuxolimab. The receptor source for this set is an adult with an advanced solid tumor such as melanoma, head and neck, liver or kidney cancer.

This CDR3 is CSVEDSNPVGETQYF. In DNA, the CDR3 is TGCAGCGTTGAAGATTCGAATCCGGTTGGAGAGACCCAGTACTTC. This chain connects TRBV29-1 to TRBJ2-5, with no clear D. The CDR3 totals 15 residues. V lost 0 bases to trimming and J lost 4 bases, with 15 bases between them. Germline assignment: CDR1 SQVTM and CDR2 ANQGSEA.

The V call is TRBV5-1, the J call TRBJ2-2, with D unclear. V dropped 0 bases and J dropped 1 base, with 10 bases sitting between them. CDR1 and CDR2 (germline): SGHRS, YFSETQ. The CDR3 has 16 residues. The CDR3 is CASSLVIPVNTGELFF. The CDR3 DNA sequence: TGCGCCAGCAGCTTGGTGATACCGGTGAACACCGGGGAGCTGTTTTTT.

The chain is built from TRBV5-5 and TRBJ2-2; D might be TRBD2 (5 bases). V was shortened by 0 bases and J by 3 bases, with 12 bases between the two germline ends. There are 16 residues in the CDR3. Germline V gene sequence: CDR1 SGHKS, CDR2 YYEKEE (reference sequence). CDR3 residues: CASSLAGGFYTGELFF. In DNA, the CDR3 is TGTGCCAGCAGCTTGGCCGGAGGTTTTTACACCGGGGAGCTGTTTTTT.

The V call is TRBV5-4, the J call TRBJ1-4, with TRBD1 matching 8 bases. This CDR3 has 14 amino acids. J lost 6 bases, V lost 4 bases, and 5 bases had no gene match. Germline values: CDR1 SGHNT, CDR2 YYREEE (reference sequence). CDR3 nucleotides: TGTGCCAGCAGCATCAGGGGGCGCGATGAAAAACTGTTTTTT. Translation: CASSIRGRDEKLFF. The full variable domain, with the rest looked up from reference TRBV5-4 and TRBJ1-4, is ETGVTQSPTHLIKTRGQQVTLRCSSQSGHNTVSWYQQALGQGPQFIFQYYREEENGRGNFPPRFSGLQFPNYSSELNVNALELDDSALYLCASSIRGRDEKLFFGSGTQLSVL.

The chain carries TRBV21-1 and TRBJ1-2; whether TRBD1, the table's D call, matches the DNA was not checked. TRBV21-1 is marked as a pseudogene. The CDR3 consists of 16 residues. The CDR3 coding sequence is TGTGCCAGCAGCAAAGTGTACACACCGACAGCGCGGGGCTACACCTTC. It yields the protein CASSKVYTPTARGYTF.

This sequence joins TRBV10-1 and TRBJ2-5; D is possibly TRBD1 (5 bases). The CDR3 contains 14 residues. In germline, CDR1 is WNHNN, CDR2 SYGVQD (reference sequence). The V gene lost 0 bases and the J gene lost 5 bases, with 10 bases spanning the gap. The CDR3 coding sequence is TGCGCCAGCAGTGAGTCTGGACAAGACGAGACCCAGTACTTC. It yields the protein CASSESGQDETQYF.

The chain joins TRBV2 to TRBJ1-5; maybe TRBD1 (5 bases). Germline-derived CDR1 and CDR2 are SNHLY and FYNNEI. V was clipped by 0 bases and J by 4 bases, with 10 bases between them. The CDR3 sequence is 15 residues long. This chain's CDR3 is CASSEALGGNQPQHF. DNA of the CDR3: TGTGCCAGCAGTGAAGCGCTTGGGGGGAATCAGCCCCAGCATTTT.